Below, 26 T cell receptor beta chains from the same sample are listed, as sequenced in a study of regulatory T cells in long-lasting Graves disease. Both iRepertoire HTBI primers and Arm-PCR of CDR3 regions were used to build the TCR beta libraries. TCRdb re-called the multiplex PCR reads with MiXCR, one entry per CDR3 protein. Of roughly 420,000 distinct CDR3 sequences listed, roughly 15% were seen once; the top ten hold about 11%. Specified time point: newly diagnosed GD, antithyroid drugs for less than 3 months. The TCR library was prepared using RNA isolated from PBMCs. This same sample was also taken into another study, of T cells in Graves' hyperthyroidism and ophthalmopathy.

The material was peripheral blood mononuclear cells (PBMCs), obtained at new diagnosis, from a patient treated with antithyroid drugs. The receptors originated from a woman aged 25-40 years with Graves disease.

Remarks on this clonotype: This may be a read error: a much more frequent sequence differs by one nucleotide. The chain joins TRBV18 to TRBJ2-1; D unclear. Per germline, CDR1 KGHSH and CDR2 LQKENI. This CDR3 has 16 residues. The CDR3 region is CASSPPRGTGDNDQFF. Here the CDR3 DNA reads TGTGCCAGCTCACCACCGAGAGGAACCGGAGACAATGATCAGTTCTTC.

The sample holds many counts of this clonotype. The chain has TRBV10-3 and TRBJ1-1, with TRBD1 matching 8 bases. CDR1 is ENHRY and CDR2 is SYGVKD in the germline V gene. V dropped 5 bases and J dropped 3; count of bases not matched to a gene: 11. This CDR3 has 16 amino acids. Here the CDR3 DNA reads TGTGCCATCAGTCCTCGACAGGGGACGGCGGACACTGAAGCTTTCTTT. Protein: CAISPRQGTADTEAFF.

The chain links TRBV19 to TRBJ2-7, with a weak D call TRBD2 (6 bases). This CDR3 contains 14 residues. Germline assignment: CDR1 LNHDA and CDR2 SQIVND (reference sequence). V shed 3 bases and J shed 2 bases, with 11 bases lying between them. The CDR3 bases are TGTGCCAGTAGTATCGGAGGGCGTCCCTACGAGCAGTACTTC. Translated: CASSIGGRPYEQYF. Using reference TRBV19 and TRBJ2-7 for the parts outside the CDR3, the full variable domain is DGGITQSPKYLFRKEGQNVTLSCEQNLNHDAMYWYRQDPGQGLRLIYYSQIVNDFQKGDIAEGYSVSREKKESFPLTVTSAQKNPTAFYLCASSIGGRPYEQYFGPGTRLTVT.

The chain combines TRBV7-2 with TRBJ1-1, with TRBD1 as a possible D gene (5 bases). This CDR3 is built from 14 residues. Germline V lookup: CDR1 SGHTA, CDR2 FQGNSA. Trimming cost V 6 bases and J 1 base, with 12 bases left between them. The CDR3 here is CASRHTGGNTEAFF. CDR3 nucleotides: TGTGCCAGCAGGCACACTGGGGGGAACACTGAAGCTTTCTTT.

This clonotype was detected many times. This chain's CDR3 is CSASRTSGGADTQYF. The CDR3 DNA is TGCAGTGCTAGCAGGACTAGCGGGGGAGCAGATACGCAGTATTTT. The rearrangement uses TRBV20-1 and TRBJ2-3; 13 nucleotides match TRBD2. The CDR3 sequence is 15 residues long. V lost 3 bases to trimming and J lost 4 bases; unmatched junction nucleotides: 4. CDR1 is DFQATT, CDR2 SNEGSKA, per germline (reference sequence).

The chain links TRBV6-1 to TRBJ1-6; D unclear. V was trimmed by 3 bases and J by 5 bases, leaving 26 bases between them. Germline CDR1 is MNHNS and CDR2 is SASEGT. The CDR3 extends over 20 amino acids. CDR3 amino acids: CASSDTPGFSLLTNNSPLHF. As DNA, the CDR3 is TGTGCCAGCAGTGACACCCCGGGCTTCAGTCTCCTCACGAATAATTCACCCCTCCACTTT.

This clonotype came up many times. The J gene is TRBJ1-4, the V gene TRBV20-1; TRBD1 is a possible D gene (6 bases). Germline V lookup: CDR1 DFQATT, CDR2 SNEGSKA (reference sequence). The CDR3 consists of 13 residues. Trimming removed 6 bases from V and 6 bases from J, with 14 bases in between. CDR3 nucleotides: TGCAGTGCCACAGGGAGGCGCGATGAAAAACTGTTTTTT. Amino acid sequence: CSATGRRDEKLFF.

At least ten counts were recorded for this clonotype. Written as DNA, the CDR3 is TGTGCCAGCAGCTTACAGAGTTCTAGCACAGATACGCAGTATTTT. Translation: CASSLQSSSTDTQYF. The chain has TRBV7-2 and TRBJ2-3, with D hard to call. The CDR3 is made up of 15 amino acids. V lost 2 bases and J 0 bases, leaving 9 bases between the germline ends. CDR1 is SGHTA, CDR2 FQGNSA, per germline.

The chain links TRBV5-1 to TRBJ1-2; D unresolved. CDR3 length equals 14 residues. Per the germline V gene, CDR1 is SGHRS and CDR2 is YFSETQ. V was clipped by 4 bases and J by 4 bases, with 14 bases between them. CDR3 nucleotide sequence: TGCGCCAGCAGCGACGTATTGGGCGGCTATGGCTACACCTTC. Translation gives CASSDVLGGYGYTF.

This clonotype was detected ten times or more. J is TRBJ1-2 and V is TRBV28; D perhaps matches TRBD1 (5 bases). Per germline, CDR1 MDHEN and CDR2 SYDVKM. V was clipped by 6 bases and J by 5 bases, with 16 bases between them. The CDR3 covers 14 residues. The CDR3 sequence is CASREGQEGYGYTF. The CDR3 DNA reads TGTGCCAGCAGAGAAGGACAAGAAGGGTATGGCTACACCTTC.

The table lists this clonotype with many counts. This chain uses TRBV7-2 with TRBJ1-5; unclear D gene. The CDR3 has 13 residues. Trimming took off 2 bases at V and 7 bases at J, with 9 bases between the two ends. The germline V gene has CDR1 SGHTA and CDR2 FQGNSA. CDR3 sequence (DNA): TGTGCCAGCAGCTTAAACCGGGCCCAGCCCCAGCATTTT. This gives the protein CASSLNRAQPQHF.

The V call is TRBV6-1, the J call TRBJ2-7; 8 positions agree with TRBD1. With V trimmed by 4 bases and J by 7 bases, 9 bases remained unmatched. Germline V lookup: CDR1 MNHNS, CDR2 SASEGT. The CDR3 consists of 14 residues. The CDR3 reads CASSGAGGTFEQYF. For the CDR3, the DNA is TGTGCCAGCAGTGGGGCAGGGGGCACGTTTGAGCAGTACTTC.

To note about this clonotype: Since a much larger clone is just one base distant, this may be a read error. The chain is built from TRBV5-1 and TRBJ2-7; D could derive from TRBD1 or TRBD2 (5 bases each). Germline V gene sequence: CDR1 SGHRS, CDR2 YFSETQ. The CDR3 sequence is 14 residues long. The V gene lost 1 base and the J gene lost 9 bases, with 17 bases spanning the gap. The CDR3 nucleotides are TGCGCCAGCAGCTTGAGTTCCGAGGTTGGGGGGCAGTACTTC. This encodes CASSLSSEVGGQYF.

This clonotype was counted between two and nine times. Possible read error: a much larger clone is one base away. The rearrangement joins TRBV6-2 or TRBV6-3 to TRBJ2-3, with TRBD2 identical over 11 bases. The CDR3 consists of 18 residues. With 7 bases clipped from V and 0 bases from J, the junction kept 12 bases outside the gene matches. Germline V CDR1 and CDR2: MNHEY, SVGEGT. CDR3 in DNA: TGTGCCAGCATAAGCCACTCCGGGACTAGCGGAAGCACAGATACGCAGTATTTT. Translation gives CASISHSGTSGSTDTQYF.

This clonotype was seen a single time. Being one base from a much bigger clone, this may be a read error. The chain has TRBV9 and TRBJ2-2; unclear D gene. The CDR3 sequence is 15 residues long. Deletions cut 0 bases from V and 7 bases from J, with 13 bases between. From germline, CDR1 is SGDLS and CDR2 YYNGEE. CDR3 residues: CASSVVGSTGGELFF. The CDR3 coding sequence is TGTGCCAGCAGCGTAGTTGGGTCGACGGGCGGGGAGCTGTTTTTT.

This sequence joins TRBV5-1 and TRBJ1-2; 11 positions match TRBD1. The V gene end was trimmed by 3 bases and the J gene end by 3 bases; junction bases not matched to a gene: 7. CDR3 length: 16 residues. Germline V lookup: CDR1 SGHRS, CDR2 YFSETQ. Here the CDR3 DNA reads TGCGCCAGCAGCTCCCAAGGGGGACAGGGGGACTATGGCTACACCTTC. Translated: CASSSQGGQGDYGYTF.

This clonotype was detected many times. The genes are TRBV10-3 and TRBJ2-7, with D possibly matching TRBD1 (5 bases). V was clipped by 3 bases and J by 1 base, with 13 bases between them. Looked up from germline, CDR1 is ENHRY and CDR2 is SYGVKD. This CDR3 is 15 amino acids long. The CDR3 region is CAISDGQGGSYEQYF. CDR3 nucleotides: TGTGCCATCAGTGACGGGCAGGGTGGTTCCTACGAGCAGTACTTC.

This clonotype was seen repeatedly, ten times or more. The CDR3 DNA reads as TGTGCCAGCAGCTTAGAACCCCCACGCTCTCTCGAGCAGTACTTC. Its translation: CASSLEPPRSLEQYF. The chain uses TRBV7-9 and TRBJ2-7; D uncertain. V lost 1 base, J lost 6 bases, and 16 bases lay in between. Looked up from germline, CDR1 is SEHNR and CDR2 is FQNEAQ (reference sequence). The CDR3 totals 15 residues.

This clonotype has ten or more counts. The J gene is TRBJ2-7, the V gene TRBV6-1, with D possibly matching TRBD1 (6 bases). V gave up 2 bases and J gave up 7 bases, with 24 bases separating them. Germline lookup yields CDR1 MNHNS and CDR2 SASEGT. The CDR3 has 17 residues. The CDR3 sequence: CASSERPGALQGREQYF. The CDR3 bases are TGTGCCAGCAGTGAACGACCAGGGGCCCTACAGGGCCGGGAGCAGTACTTC.

This clonotype was observed a few times. The rearrangement links TRBV20-1 to TRBJ1-4, with D maybe TRBD1 (5 bases). Trimming left V 6 bases short and J 4 bases short, with 18 bases between. The CDR3 extends over 15 amino acids. Germline values: CDR1 DFQATT, CDR2 SNEGSKA (reference sequence). The CDR3 reads CSAGDPRGLNEKLFF. CDR3 coding DNA: TGCAGTGCGGGGGACCCACGAGGGCTTAATGAAAAACTGTTTTTT.

This clonotype was picked up many times. The chain employs TRBV27 and TRBJ2-3; 7 bases agree with TRBD1. CDR3 size: 15 residues. In germline, CDR1 is MNHEY, CDR2 SMNVEV (reference sequence). With 0 bases clipped from V and 3 bases from J, the junction kept 3 bases outside the gene matches. The CDR3 DNA sequence: TGTGCCAGCAGTTTATCGATGGACAGGACAGATACGCAGTATTTT. Translated, it gives CASSLSMDRTDTQYF.

This clonotype was observed at least ten times. The chain links TRBV7-2 to TRBJ2-7, with D perhaps being TRBD1 or TRBD2 (5 bases each). This CDR3 spans 16 amino acids. Germline V gene sequence: CDR1 SGHTA, CDR2 FQGNSA. V was cut by 4 bases and J by 2 bases, with 18 bases left in between. DNA for the CDR3: TGTGCCAGCAGCTCGAATCCCCGGGGCCGGCCCTACGAGCAGTACTTC. Protein sequence: CASSSNPRGRPYEQYF. The full variable domain, rest sourced from reference TRBV7-2 and TRBJ2-7, is GAGVSQSPSNKVTEKGKDVELRCDPISGHTALYWYRQSLGQGLEFLIYFQGNSAPDKSGLPSDRFSAERTGGSVSTLTIQRTQQEDSAVYLCASSSNPRGRPYEQYFGPGTRLTVT.

V usage is TRBV28 and J usage is TRBJ2-5, with 7 bases matching TRBD2. Germline values: CDR1 MDHEN, CDR2 SYDVKM. V was pared by 7 bases and J by 5 bases, with 10 bases of the junction left unmatched. The CDR3 totals 14 residues. The CDR3, as DNA: TGTGCCAGCAAGGAGGGAGGGACGGGGGAGACCCAGTACTTC. It codes for CASKEGGTGETQYF.

About this clonotype: A much larger clone lies a single base off, so this may be a read error. The rearrangement joins TRBV20-1 to TRBJ2-1; 11 bases match TRBD2. The J call may be wrong; the DNA end is better matched by TRBJ2-5. The germline CDR1 and CDR2 sequences are DFQATT and SNEGSKA (reference sequence). The CDR3 consists of 15 residues. The CDR3 DNA reads as TGCAGTGCTAGAGGGACTAGCGGGCTCCCAGAGACCCAGTACTTC. As protein: CSARGTSGLPETQYF.

This clonotype was found a few times. The chain carries TRBV6-2 or TRBV6-3 and TRBJ2-7; D is perhaps TRBD1 (6 bases). Germline loops: CDR1 MNHEY, CDR2 SVGEGT. V shed 0 bases and J shed 6 bases, with 30 bases lying between them. The CDR3 runs 20 residues. CDR3 coding DNA: TGTGCCAGCAGTTACTCCAGAACCCCAGGTTGGTCCTCGAGCAGGGGCGAGCAGTACTTC. This translates into CASSYSRTPGWSSSRGEQYF.

For this clonotype: One end of the junction does not line up with germline, which may come from a read error. The genes are TRBV7-6 and TRBJ2-2; D remains unclear. This CDR3 has 16 amino acids. Germline V gene data show CDR1 as SGHVS and CDR2 as FNYEAQ. The DNA for the CDR3 is TGTGCCGGCAGCTTATGGTCTGACGGGAACACCGGGGAGCTGTTTTTT. Protein sequence: CAGSLWSDGNTGELFF.